This entry concerns a single T cell receptor beta chain. Repertoires were generated with immunoSEQ multiplex PCR, while TCRdb's copy carries only in-frame clones and drops some. This sample has about 110,000 clones, with 91% found just once. The CDR3 loop spans 15 amino acids. Germline trimming cut 1 base from V and 5 bases from J; bases unmatched to any gene: 7. The germline CDR1 and CDR2 sequences are SGHAT and FQNNGV. The entry originates in a study of T cell changes during pregnancy in multiple sclerosis. This chain joins TRBV11-2 and TRBJ2-7; 8 bases map to TRBD1. The sequence was collected from a female donor with multiple sclerosis, enrolled in a pregnancy study. The specimen comprised peripheral blood, sampled before pregnancy. The CDR3 here is CASSLADRVRDEQYF. The DNA of the CDR3 is TGTGCCAGCAGCTTAGCGGACAGGGTTCGAGACGAGCAGTACTTC.